These T cell receptor beta chains were read from a single sample in a study of cytomegalovirus exposure and HLA in healthy donors. Only in-frame clones appear in the TCRdb table, and some are missing; sequencing was by immunoSEQ multiplex PCR. The table has about 160,000 clones, over 60% seen once. Material for sequencing was PBMCs. These receptors all stem from a woman aged 30 to 39 in good health and CMV-seronegative. CDR3s include the opening cysteine and the closing phenylalanine or tryptophan. Fields, in order: clone size, V gene, D gene, J gene, CDR3 protein, CDR3 DNA. A D gene is named only where the DNA matches it firmly. Size tells how often a clone was seen (once, few, many) or the class of an expanded clone, and some rows leave it out.

clone_size: NA
v_call: TRBV18
d_call: TRBD1
j_call: TRBJ1-1
cdr3_aa: CASSLGQGVTEAFF
cdr3_nt: TGTGCCAGCTCACTGGGACAGGGTGTCACTGAAGCTTTCTTT

clone_size: many
v_call: TRBV5-1
d_call: NA
j_call: TRBJ1-3
cdr3_aa: CASSLSGSGNTIYF
cdr3_nt: TGCGCCAGCAGCTTAAGTGGGAGTGGAAACACCATATATTTT

clone_size: once
v_call: TRBV7-9
d_call: NA
j_call: TRBJ2-1
cdr3_aa: CASSLGWGPSYNEQFF
cdr3_nt: TGTGCCAGCAGCTTAGGGTGGGGCCCCTCCTACAATGAGCAGTTCTTC

clone_size: NA
v_call: TRBV28
d_call: NA
j_call: TRBJ2-7
cdr3_aa: CASIDRRSGEQYF
cdr3_nt: TGTGCCAGCATAGACAGGAGGAGTGGCGAGCAGTACTTC

clone_size: NA
v_call: TRBV5-5
d_call: TRBD2
j_call: TRBJ2-1
cdr3_aa: CASSFSGASYNEQFF
cdr3_nt: TGTGCCAGCAGCTTCAGCGGGGCCTCCTACAATGAGCAGTTCTTC

clone_size: NA
v_call: TRBV6-5
d_call: TRBD2
j_call: TRBJ2-1
cdr3_aa: CASSSIAGATYNEQFF
cdr3_nt: TGTGCCAGCAGTTCCATAGCGGGAGCAACTTACAATGAGCAGTTCTTC

clone_size: NA
v_call: TRBV5-4
d_call: TRBD2
j_call: TRBJ2-7
cdr3_aa: CASSLTSEAYEQYF
cdr3_nt: TGTGCCAGCAGCTTGACTAGCGAAGCCTACGAGCAGTACTTC

clone_size: NA
v_call: TRBV5-4
d_call: NA
j_call: TRBJ1-1
cdr3_aa: CASTRDTEAFF
cdr3_nt: TGTGCCAGCACTAGAGACACTGAAGCTTTCTTT

clone_size: few
v_call: TRBV18
d_call: NA
j_call: TRBJ1-5
cdr3_aa: CASSPDNSLTQPQHF
cdr3_nt: TGTGCCAGCTCACCAGACAACAGCCTGACTCAGCCCCAGCATTTT

clone_size: NA
v_call: TRBV10-3
d_call: NA
j_call: TRBJ1-1
cdr3_aa: CAISESAGSGTEAFF
cdr3_nt: TGTGCCATCAGTGAGTCGGCCGGGTCGGGCACTGAAGCTTTCTTT

clone_size: NA
v_call: TRBV5-1
d_call: TRBD1
j_call: TRBJ1-2
cdr3_aa: CASSPGQGADHGYTF
cdr3_nt: TGCGCCAGCAGCCCCGGACAGGGGGCGGATCATGGCTACACCTTC

clone_size: NA
v_call: TRBV14
d_call: TRBD1
j_call: TRBJ2-7
cdr3_aa: CASSSWDSTYEQYF
cdr3_nt: TGTGCCAGCAGCTCCTGGGACAGCACCTACGAGCAGTACTTC

clone_size: NA
v_call: TRBV4-1
d_call: TRBD2
j_call: TRBJ2-1
cdr3_aa: CASSQERGLAVSNEQFF
cdr3_nt: TGCGCCAGCAGCCAAGAAAGGGGTCTAGCGGTTAGTAATGAGCAGTTCTTC

clone_size: NA
v_call: TRBV7-3
d_call: TRBD1
j_call: TRBJ1-2
cdr3_aa: CASSPSTGAGYTF
cdr3_nt: TGTGCCAGCAGCCCCTCGACAGGGGCTGGCTACACCTTC

clone_size: once
v_call: TRBV2
d_call: TRBD1
j_call: TRBJ2-2
cdr3_aa: CASSDTGTANTGELFF
cdr3_nt: TGTGCCAGCAGCGATACCGGGACAGCGAACACCGGGGAGCTGTTTTTT

clone_size: NA
v_call: TRBV4-2
d_call: TRBD2
j_call: TRBJ2-2
cdr3_aa: CASSQQAGGTGELFF
cdr3_nt: TGTGCCAGCAGCCAACAAGCGGGGGGCACCGGGGAGCTGTTTTTT

clone_size: NA
v_call: TRBV5-1
d_call: NA
j_call: TRBJ1-3
cdr3_aa: CASTTQGSGNTIYF
cdr3_nt: TGCGCCAGCACTACTCAGGGCTCTGGAAACACCATATATTTT

clone_size: NA
v_call: TRBV2
d_call: TRBD1
j_call: TRBJ1-5
cdr3_aa: CASSGTGYSNQPQHF
cdr3_nt: TGTGCCAGCAGTGGGACAGGTTATAGCAATCAGCCCCAGCATTTT

clone_size: NA
v_call: TRBV2
d_call: NA
j_call: TRBJ2-2
cdr3_aa: CASSEAGRSAGELFF
cdr3_nt: TGTGCCAGCAGTGAAGCGGGGAGAAGCGCCGGGGAGCTGTTTTTT

clone_size: NA
v_call: TRBV29-1
d_call: NA
j_call: TRBJ1-1
cdr3_aa: CSVTRGSGTEAFF
cdr3_nt: TGCAGCGTTACAAGGGGATCGGGCACTGAAGCTTTCTTT

clone_size: NA
v_call: TRBV6-4
d_call: NA
j_call: TRBJ1-2
cdr3_aa: CASSPGVSYGYTF
cdr3_nt: TGTGCCAGCAGTCCAGGGGTTTCCTATGGCTACACCTTC

clone_size: NA
v_call: TRBV18
d_call: NA
j_call: TRBJ2-7
cdr3_aa: CASSPPRTYEQYF
cdr3_nt: TGTGCCAGCTCACCACCTAGAACCTACGAGCAGTACTTC

clone_size: NA
v_call: TRBV18
d_call: NA
j_call: TRBJ2-1
cdr3_aa: CASSPPLEGGYNEQFF
cdr3_nt: TGTGCCAGCTCACCACCCTTGGAGGGGGGGTACAATGAGCAGTTCTTC

clone_size: NA
v_call: TRBV6-1
d_call: TRBD1
j_call: TRBJ2-7
cdr3_aa: CASSGLGQGPYEQYF
cdr3_nt: TGTGCCAGCAGTGGGTTGGGACAGGGACCTTACGAGCAGTACTTC

clone_size: NA
v_call: TRBV5-4
d_call: NA
j_call: TRBJ1-1
cdr3_aa: CASSLERFEAFF
cdr3_nt: TGTGCCAGCAGCTTGGAGAGGTTCGAAGCTTTCTTT

clone_size: few
v_call: TRBV5-8
d_call: NA
j_call: TRBJ1-6
cdr3_aa: CASSLVENNSPLHF
cdr3_nt: TGTGCCAGCAGCTTGGTGGAGAATAATTCACCCCTCCACTTT

clone_size: NA
v_call: TRBV19
d_call: NA
j_call: TRBJ1-5
cdr3_aa: CASSPDPGHRRPQHF
cdr3_nt: TGTGCCAGTAGTCCAGATCCGGGACACCGACGGCCCCAGCATTTT

clone_size: NA
v_call: TRBV5-6
d_call: NA
j_call: TRBJ1-2
cdr3_aa: CASSRSYGYTF
cdr3_nt: TGTGCCAGCAGCCGGTCCTATGGCTACACCTTC

clone_size: NA
v_call: TRBV19
d_call: TRBD1
j_call: TRBJ2-4
cdr3_aa: CASSTDRVNIQYF
cdr3_nt: TGTGCCAGTAGTACGGACAGGGTAAACATTCAGTACTTC

clone_size: few
v_call: TRBV6-1
d_call: NA
j_call: TRBJ1-2
cdr3_aa: CASSDRDGSGYTF
cdr3_nt: TGTGCCAGCAGTGACCGGGACGGGAGCGGCTACACCTTC